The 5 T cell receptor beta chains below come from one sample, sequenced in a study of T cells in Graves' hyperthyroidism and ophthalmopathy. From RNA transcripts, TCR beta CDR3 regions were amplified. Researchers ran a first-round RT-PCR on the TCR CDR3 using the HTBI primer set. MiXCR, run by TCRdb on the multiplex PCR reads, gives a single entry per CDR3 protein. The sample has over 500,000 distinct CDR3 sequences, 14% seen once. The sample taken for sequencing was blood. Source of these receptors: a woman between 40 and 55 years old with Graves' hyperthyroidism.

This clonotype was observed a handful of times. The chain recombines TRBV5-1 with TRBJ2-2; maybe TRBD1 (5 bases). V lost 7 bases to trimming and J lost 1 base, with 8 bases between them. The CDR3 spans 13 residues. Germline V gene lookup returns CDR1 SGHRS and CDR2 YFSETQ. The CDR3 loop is CASHTGNTGELFF. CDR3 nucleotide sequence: TGCGCCAGCCACACAGGGAACACCGGGGAGCTGTTTTTT. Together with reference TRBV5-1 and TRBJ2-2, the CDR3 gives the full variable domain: KAGVTQTPRYLIKTRGQQVTLSCSPISGHRSVSWYQQTPGQGLQFLFEYFSETQRNKGNFPGRFSGRQFSNSRSEMNVSTLELGDSALYLCASHTGNTGELFFGEGSRLTVL.

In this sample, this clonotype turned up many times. CDR3 in amino acids: CSARGEGFSYEQYF. In nucleotides, the CDR3 is TGCAGTGCTAGGGGAGAGGGGTTCTCCTACGAGCAGTACTTC. V gene TRBV20-1 combines with J gene TRBJ2-7; D may match TRBD1 or TRBD2 (5 bases each). The V and J ends lost 3 bases and 0 bases respectively, with 12 bases between them. Germline V gene lookup returns CDR1 DFQATT and CDR2 SNEGSKA (reference sequence). This CDR3 has 14 amino acids.

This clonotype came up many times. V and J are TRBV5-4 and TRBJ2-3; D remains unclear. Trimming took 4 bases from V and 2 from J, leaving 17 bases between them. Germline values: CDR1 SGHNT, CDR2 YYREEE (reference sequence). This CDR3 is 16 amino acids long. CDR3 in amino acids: CASSPEGPLFTDTQYF. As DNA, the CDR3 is TGTGCCAGCAGCCCCGAAGGGCCCTTATTCACAGATACGCAGTATTTT.

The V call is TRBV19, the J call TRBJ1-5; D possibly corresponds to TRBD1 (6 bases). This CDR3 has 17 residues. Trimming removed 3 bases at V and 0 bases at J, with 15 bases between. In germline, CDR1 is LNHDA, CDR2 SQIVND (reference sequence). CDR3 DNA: TGTGCCAGTAGTATGGGGCTACAGGGCTATAGCAATCAGCCCCAGCATTTT. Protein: CASSMGLQGYSNQPQHF.

CDR3 sequence: CSARADGGSYEQYF. The DNA for the CDR3 is TGCAGTGCTAGGGCCGACGGGGGATCCTACGAGCAGTACTTC. The gene calls are TRBV20-1 and TRBJ2-7, with D perhaps matching TRBD2 (6 bases). The CDR3 contains 14 residues. Per germline, CDR1 DFQATT and CDR2 SNEGSKA (reference sequence). Trimming left V 3 bases short and J 1 base short, with 13 bases between.